This T cell receptor beta chain was retrieved from a study of T cell responses to AZD1222 COVID-19 vaccine. The V and J ends lost 5 bases and 4 bases, in that order; junction bases with no gene match: 7. The V gene's germline CDR1 is MNHNY and CDR2 SVGAGI (reference sequence). This CDR3 has 17 amino acids. The table came from immunoSEQ multiplex PCR; TCRdb's copy has only in-frame clones and leaves some out. The top ten hold 4.9% of the sample, which has tens of thousands of clones, around 90% seen once. The chain recombines TRBV6-6 with TRBJ2-3, with 15 bases that match TRBD2. This sequence was found in an adult in good health. Here the sequenced sample was peripheral blood, taken on day 0 of AZD1222 vaccination. Written as DNA, the CDR3 is TGTGCCAGCAGTCCCCGGACTAGCGGGGGGGCATCAGATACGCAGTATTTT. Amino acid sequence: CASSPRTSGGASDTQYF.